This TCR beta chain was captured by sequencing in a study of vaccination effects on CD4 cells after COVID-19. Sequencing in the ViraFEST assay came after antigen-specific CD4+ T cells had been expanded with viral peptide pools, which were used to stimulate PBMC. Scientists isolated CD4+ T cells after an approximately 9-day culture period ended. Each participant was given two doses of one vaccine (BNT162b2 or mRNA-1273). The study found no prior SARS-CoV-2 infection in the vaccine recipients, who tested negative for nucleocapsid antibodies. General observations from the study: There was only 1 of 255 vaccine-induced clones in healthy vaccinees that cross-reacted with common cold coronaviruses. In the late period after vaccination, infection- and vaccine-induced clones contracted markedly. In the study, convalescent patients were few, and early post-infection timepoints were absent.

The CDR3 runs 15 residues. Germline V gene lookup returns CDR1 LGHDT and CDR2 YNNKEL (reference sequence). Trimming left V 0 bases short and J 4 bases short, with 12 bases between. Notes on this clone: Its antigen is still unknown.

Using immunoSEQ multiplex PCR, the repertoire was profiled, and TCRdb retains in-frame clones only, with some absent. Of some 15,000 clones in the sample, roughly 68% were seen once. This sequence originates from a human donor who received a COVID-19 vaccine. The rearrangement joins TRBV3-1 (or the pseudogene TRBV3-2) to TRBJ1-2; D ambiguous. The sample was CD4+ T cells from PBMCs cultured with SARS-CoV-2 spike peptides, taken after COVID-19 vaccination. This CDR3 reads CASSQDLVGSYGYTF. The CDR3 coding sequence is TGTGCCAGCAGCCAAGATCTCGTCGGGAGCTATGGCTACACCTTC.